This T cell receptor beta chain emerged from a study of breast tumors, draining lymph nodes, adjacent tissues listed by TCRdb under 2016. For the wider study: Breast cancer patients provided tumor, adjacent nontumor tissue and axillary lymph nodes, and the study compared the TCR beta repertoires across these three sources. The study was designed to assess the relationships and possible T-cell exchange between tumor, surrounding tissue and draining lymph node repertoires in human breast cancer. Overall study results and their limits: Tumors showed preferential V and J gene usage, and their T-cell repertoire diversity fell below that of lymph nodes yet above that of nontumor tissue. Tumor and nontumor tissue repertoires were found to be significantly more similar in luminal-like than in basal-like breast cancer. A scenario in which most tumor T cells derive from the lymph node and then expand within tumor tissue was judged to be consistent with the data. The study presented the conclusion that tumor T cells originate in lymph nodes as consistent with a hypothesis, not as something directly demonstrated.

Lymph node samples came from the axillary draining lymph nodes of breast cancer patients. For sequencing, an Illumina HiSeq 2000 was employed. Multiplex PCR amplification was used to generate the TCR beta chain libraries. High-throughput sequencing was used to analyze the amplified TCR beta chain products. Using fastp trimming at Q25 and MiXCR clonotype assembly, TCRdb reanalyzed the public sequencing data and kept in-frame beta chains. Each entry is one CDR3 protein sequence, shown with its most common DNA and genes. For this sample the table gives approximately 170,000 distinct CDR3 sequences, of which approximately 30% were detected only once. The top ten clones comprise about 4.5% of the sample. This clonotype was counted ten times or more. It lacks a known antigen. Base-call qualities are not available, and no considerably larger clone is one nucleotide away. Taken from cysteine to phenylalanine, the CDR3 has 13 residues. Just CDR3 DNA is preserved here, 39 bases in frame from base 1. The germline V gene supplies CDR1 SNHLY and CDR2 FYNNEI. Compared with germline, V lacks 7 bases and J lacks 3 bases; bases without a gene match: 5.

The TCR was taken from a female donor with breast cancer. Some clones in this sample may be carry-over from other donors' samples. The rearrangement joined TRBV2 to TRBJ2-7; a stretch of 8 junction bases matches TRBD1. Input material: axillary lymph node tissue. The sequenced DNA: TGTGCCAGCACCGGACAGGGTAACTACGAGCAGTACTTC. This gives the protein CASTGQGNYEQYF. Extended through the reference TRBV2 and TRBJ2-7 proteins, this CDR3 yields the full variable domain: EPEVTQTPSHQVTQMGQEVILRCVPISNHLYFYWYRQILGQKVEFLVSFYNNEISEKSEIFDDQFSVERPDGSNFTLKIRSTKLEDSAMYFCASTGQGNYEQYFGPGTRLTVT.